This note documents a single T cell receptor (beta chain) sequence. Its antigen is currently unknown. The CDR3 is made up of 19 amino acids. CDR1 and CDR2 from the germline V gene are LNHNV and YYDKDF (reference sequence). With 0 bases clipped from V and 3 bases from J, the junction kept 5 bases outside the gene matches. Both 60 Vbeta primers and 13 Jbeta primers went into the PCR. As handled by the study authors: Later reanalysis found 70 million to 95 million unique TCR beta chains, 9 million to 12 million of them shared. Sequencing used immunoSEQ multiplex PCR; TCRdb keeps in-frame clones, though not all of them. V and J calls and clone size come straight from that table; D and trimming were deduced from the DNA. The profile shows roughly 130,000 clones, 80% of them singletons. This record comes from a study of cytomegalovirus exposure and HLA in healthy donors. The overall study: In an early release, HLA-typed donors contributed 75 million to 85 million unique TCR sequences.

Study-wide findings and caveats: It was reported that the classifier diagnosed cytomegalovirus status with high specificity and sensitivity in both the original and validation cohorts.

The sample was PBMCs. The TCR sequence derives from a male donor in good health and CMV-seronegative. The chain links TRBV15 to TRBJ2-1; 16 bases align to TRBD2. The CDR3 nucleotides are TGTGCCACCAGCAGAGATGGGACTAGCGGGAGGGGGGACTACAATGAGCAGTTCTTC. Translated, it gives CATSRDGTSGRGDYNEQFF. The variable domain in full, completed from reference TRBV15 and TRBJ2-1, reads DAMVIQNPRYQVTQFGKPVTLSCSQTLNHNVMYWYQQKSSQAPKLLFHYYDKDFNNEADTPDNFQSRRPNTSFCFLDIRSPGLGDTAMYLCATSRDGTSGRGDYNEQFFGPGTRLTVL.